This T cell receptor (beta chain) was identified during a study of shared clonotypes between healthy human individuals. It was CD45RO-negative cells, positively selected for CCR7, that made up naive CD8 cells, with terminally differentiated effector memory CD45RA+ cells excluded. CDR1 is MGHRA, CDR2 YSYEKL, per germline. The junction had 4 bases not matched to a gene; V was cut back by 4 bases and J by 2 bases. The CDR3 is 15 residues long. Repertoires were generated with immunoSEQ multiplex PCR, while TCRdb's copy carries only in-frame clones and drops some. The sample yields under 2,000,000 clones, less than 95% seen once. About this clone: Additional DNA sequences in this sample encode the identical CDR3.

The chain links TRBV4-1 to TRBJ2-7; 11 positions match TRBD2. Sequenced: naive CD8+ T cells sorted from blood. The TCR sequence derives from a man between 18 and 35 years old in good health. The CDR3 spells CASSLLAGGPYEQYF. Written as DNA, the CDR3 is TGCGCCAGCAGCCTCTTAGCGGGAGGGCCCTACGAGCAGTACTTC.